The 20 T cell receptor beta chains in this list originate from one sample, sequenced in a study of human T cells and chemical hapten exposure. This sample's time point: patch test 1, 2 weeks after DPC sensitization. Treatment reported: therapeutic diphenylcyclopropenone sensitization with weekly scalp DPC. TCRdb re-called the RACE reads with MiXCR, one entry per CDR3 protein. The table shows roughly 180,000 distinct CDR3 sequences, with 20% to 25% occurring only once. The material sequenced was whole blood, taken in connection with sensitization to the hapten diphenylcyclopropenone (DPC). The source is a woman between 45 and 60 years old with alopecia areata. Some clones in this sample may be carry-over from other donors' samples.

The chain combines TRBV20-1 with TRBJ2-5; TRBD2 agrees at 7 bases. The CDR3 loop spans 14 amino acids. Trimming at V came to 3 bases and at J to 4 bases, leaving 8 bases not matched to a gene. CDR1 is DFQATT and CDR2 is SNEGSKA in the germline V gene (reference sequence). CDR3 bases: TGCAGTGCTAGGGGCCCAGGCGGGGGAGAGACCCAGTACTTC. The encoded protein is CSARGPGGGETQYF.

The rearrangement links TRBV29-1 to TRBJ2-1, with no clear D. The germline gives CDR1 SQVTM, CDR2 ANQGSEA. CDR3 length equals 15 residues. With 4 bases removed from V and 9 bases from J, the gap between germline ends came to 22 bases. The CDR3 sequence: CSVVLGPPQYGEQFF. CDR3 coding DNA: TGCAGCGTTGTTTTAGGACCACCTCAATATGGTGAGCAGTTCTTC.

The chain carries TRBV12-3 or TRBV12-4 and TRBJ2-7; D gene uncertain. The length of the CDR3 is 14 residues. With 3 bases removed from V and 1 base from J, the gap between germline ends came to 10 bases. Here the CDR3 DNA reads TGTGCCAGCAGTTTCAGCAGCGATTCCTACGAGCAGTACTTC. Its protein is CASSFSSDSYEQYF.

The V gene is TRBV2, the J gene TRBJ1-3; TRBD1 aligns across 7 bases. Germline values: CDR1 SNHLY, CDR2 FYNNEI. The CDR3 is 16 residues long. The trim removed 3 bases at V and 3 bases at J, leaving 8 bases unmatched. DNA for the CDR3: TGTGCCAGCAGTGACGACAGGGAAGCGGGTGGAAACACCATATATTTT. Protein product: CASSDDREAGGNTIYF.

J is TRBJ2-7 and V is TRBV6-6; D not resolved. V was pared by 9 bases and J by 4 bases, with 10 bases between. Germline V lookup: CDR1 MNHNY, CDR2 SVGAGI (reference sequence). The CDR3 consists of 11 residues. Here the CDR3 reads CARDGKYEQYF. In DNA form, the CDR3 reads TGTGCCAGGGACGGAAAATACGAGCAGTACTTC.

This clonotype came up a few times. The chain uses TRBV3-1 and TRBJ2-7; 16 bases fit TRBD2. CDR1 is LGHDT, CDR2 YNNKEL, per germline (reference sequence). CDR3 length: 17 residues. Germline trimming cut 2 bases from V and 6 bases from J; bases unmatched to any gene: 7. The CDR3 sequence is CASSQTSGTSGRAEQYF. DNA for the CDR3: TGTGCCAGCAGCCAAACCTCTGGGACTAGCGGGAGGGCCGAGCAGTACTTC.

This clonotype was detected many times. The rearrangement joins TRBV7-9 to TRBJ1-2, with a tentative D call TRBD1 (6 bases). CDR3 length equals 16 residues. Trimming left V 4 bases short and J 7 bases short, with 22 bases between. Germline CDR1 reads SEHNR; CDR2 reads FQNEAQ (reference sequence). The CDR3 DNA follows: TGTGCCAGCAGCTCCGACAGGCCCCAACTAGCGCGTGGCTACACCTTC. It encodes CASSSDRPQLARGYTF.

This clonotype was seen only a few times. DNA of the CDR3: TGTGCCAGCAGCCCCCGGACAGGGGTGAACGAGCAGTACTTC. Translating gives CASSPRTGVNEQYF. V usage is TRBV3-1 and J usage is TRBJ2-7; 9 bases are shared with TRBD1. This CDR3 has 14 residues. V lost 4 bases to trimming and J lost 5 bases; unmatched junction nucleotides: 6. The germline V gene has CDR1 LGHDT and CDR2 YNNKEL (reference sequence).

The chain employs TRBV29-1 and TRBJ2-3; TRBD2 is a possible D gene (6 bases). Germline V gene sequence: CDR1 SQVTM, CDR2 ANQGSEA. Trimming cost V 3 bases and J 4 bases, with 11 bases left between them. CDR3 length: 13 amino acids. For the CDR3, the DNA is TGCAGCGTTGAGGAAACGGGGGCAGATACGCAGTATTTT. Protein product: CSVEETGADTQYF.

The V gene is TRBV5-1, the J gene TRBJ2-3; no clear D. The germline V gene has CDR1 SGHRS and CDR2 YFSETQ. The CDR3 sequence is 11 residues long. Trimming pared 5 bases from V and 6 bases from J, leaving 7 bases between. CDR3 amino acids: CASRAGDTQYF. CDR3 bases: TGCGCCAGCAGGGCCGGGGATACGCAGTATTTT.

V gene TRBV11-3 combines with J gene TRBJ1-1; D not resolved. Germline values: CDR1 SGHNT, CDR2 YENEEA. The ends were cut back, 3 bases at V and 7 bases at J, with 12 bases in the middle. This CDR3 contains 13 residues. The CDR3: CASSFGVTYEAFF. The DNA of the CDR3 is TGTGCCAGCAGCTTTGGGGTTACTTATGAAGCTTTCTTT. Looking up the rest from reference TRBV11-3 and TRBJ1-1 gives the full variable domain: EAGVVQSPRYKIIEKKQPVAFWCNPISGHNTLYWYLQNLGQGPELLIRYENEEAVDDSQLPKDRFSAERLKGVDSTLKIQPAELGDSAVYLCASSFGVTYEAFFGQGTRLTVV.

The chain carries TRBV27 and TRBJ2-7; D remains ambiguous. There are 13 residues in the CDR3. Trimming stripped 0 bases from V and 1 base from J, with 4 bases between. Germline V gene data show CDR1 as MNHEY and CDR2 as SMNVEV (reference sequence). The CDR3 nucleotides are TGTGCCAGCAGTTTATCTAATTCCTACGAGCAGTACTTC. Its translation: CASSLSNSYEQYF.

This clonotype was seen only a few times. This chain links TRBV2 with TRBJ2-3, with 11 bases identical to TRBD2. V lost 8 bases to trimming and J lost 1 base; unmatched junction nucleotides: 5. The germline CDR1 and CDR2 sequences are SNHLY and FYNNEI. This CDR3 contains 15 residues. CDR3 residues: CASGGLAGRTDTQYF. The CDR3 DNA reads as TGTGCCAGCGGAGGACTAGCGGGCCGCACAGATACGCAGTATTTT.

This clonotype was seen more than once but under ten times. This chain uses TRBV24-1 with TRBJ2-1; tentative D call: TRBD2 (5 bases). The CDR3 has 16 residues. Trimming took 4 bases from V and 7 from J, leaving 19 bases between them. Germline V gives CDR1 KGHDR, CDR2 SFDVKD. The chain's CDR3 is CATSDRTSGSRNEQFF. DNA for the CDR3: TGTGCCACCAGTGACCGCACTAGTGGTAGTAGAAATGAGCAGTTCTTC.

Only a few counts were recorded for this clonotype. The CDR3 sequence: CASRTRYF. The CDR3 nucleotides are TGTGCCAGCAGAACAAGGTATTTT. The chain links TRBV27 to TRBJ2-3; D is ambiguous. Looked up from germline, CDR1 is MNHEY and CDR2 is SMNVEV (reference sequence). The CDR3 consists of 8 residues. Trimming removed 6 bases from V and 14 bases from J, with 6 bases in between.

A few counts support this clonotype. The V and J genes are TRBV20-1 and TRBJ1-5; no clear D gene. Germline values: CDR1 DFQATT, CDR2 SNEGSKA (reference sequence). This CDR3 has 13 amino acids. Trimming took 2 bases from V and 3 from J, leaving 8 bases between them. The CDR3 bases are TGCAGTGCTAGACGGGCAGACAATCAGCCCCAGCATTTT. Translating gives CSARRADNQPQHF.

The V gene is TRBV5-6, the J gene TRBJ2-3, with D hard to call. Looked up from germline, CDR1 is SGHDT and CDR2 is YYEEEE. The CDR3 is 14 amino acids. V was cut by 4 bases and J by 1 base, with 10 bases left in between. The CDR3 sequence is CASSLRSGTDTQYF. The CDR3 nucleotides read TGTGCCAGCAGCCTGAGATCCGGCACAGATACGCAGTATTTT.

The chain links TRBV5-6 to TRBJ2-3, with TRBD2 matching over 7 bases. The CDR3 totals 17 residues. Looked up from germline, CDR1 is SGHDT and CDR2 is YYEEEE. With 2 bases clipped from V and 8 bases from J, the junction kept 17 bases outside the gene matches. This CDR3 reads CASSFRGSNQQRGTQYF. The CDR3 bases are TGTGCCAGCAGCTTCCGCGGGAGCAACCAACAAAGGGGTACGCAGTATTTT.

The V gene is TRBV3-1, the J gene TRBJ2-4; TRBD2 might be the D (6 bases). CDR1 and CDR2 from the germline V gene are LGHDT and YNNKEL (reference sequence). CDR3 length: 14 amino acids. V was cut by 0 bases and J by 8 bases, with 11 bases left in between. CDR3 bases: TGTGCCAGCAGCCAAGATCGGGGGTCCGACATTCAGTACTTC. It specifies CASSQDRGSDIQYF.

This clonotype has just a few counts. The chain recombines TRBV29-1 with TRBJ2-1; D may be TRBD2 (6 bases). The CDR3 is 14 residues long. V was shortened by 7 bases and J by 6 bases, with 19 bases between the two germline ends. Germline CDR1 reads SQVTM; CDR2 reads ANQGSEA. CDR3 residues: CSGWGDGGSNEQFF. CDR3 DNA: TGCAGCGGTTGGGGGGACGGAGGTTCCAATGAGCAGTTCTTC.